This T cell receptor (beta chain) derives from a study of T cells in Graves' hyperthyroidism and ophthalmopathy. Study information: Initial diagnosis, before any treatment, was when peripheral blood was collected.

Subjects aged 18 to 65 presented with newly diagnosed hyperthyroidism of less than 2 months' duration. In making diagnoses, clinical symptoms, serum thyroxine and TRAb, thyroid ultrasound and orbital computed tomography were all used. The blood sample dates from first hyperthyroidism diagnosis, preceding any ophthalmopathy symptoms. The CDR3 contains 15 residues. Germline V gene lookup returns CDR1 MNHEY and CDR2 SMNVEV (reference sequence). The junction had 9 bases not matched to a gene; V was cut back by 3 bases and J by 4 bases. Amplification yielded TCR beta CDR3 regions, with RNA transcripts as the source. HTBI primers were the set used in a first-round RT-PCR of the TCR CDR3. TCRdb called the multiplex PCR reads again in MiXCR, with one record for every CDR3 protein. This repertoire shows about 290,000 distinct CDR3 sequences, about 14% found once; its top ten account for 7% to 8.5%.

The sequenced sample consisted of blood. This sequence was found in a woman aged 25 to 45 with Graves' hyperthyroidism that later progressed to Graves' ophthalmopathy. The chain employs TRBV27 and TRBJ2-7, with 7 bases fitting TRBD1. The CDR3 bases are TGTGCCAGCAGTTTCTCTCGACAGGGAATATACGAGCAGTACTTC. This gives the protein CASSFSRQGIYEQYF.